This is a list of T cell receptor beta chains from one sample in a study of blood T cell repertoires in COVID-19. Sequencing used immunoSEQ multiplex PCR; TCRdb keeps in-frame clones, though not all of them. The sample has about 250,000 clones; approximately 88% are singletons. Sequences were obtained from peripheral blood. The receptors stem from a woman younger than 45 with COVID-19, enrolled during active disease. The CDR3 runs from the conserved cysteine through the conserved F or W. The order of the fields is J gene, D gene, V gene, clone size, CDR3 protein, CDR3 DNA. D genes are given only for firm matches. Clone size is not always given. Where it is, it says once, few, many or a class for expanded clones.

TRBJ1-1	TRBD1	TRBV30	NA	CAWSVGGGRTEAFF	TGTGCCTGGAGTGTCGGAGGGGGCCGCACTGAAGCTTTCTTT
TRBJ1-1	NA	TRBV21-1	NA	CASSDKRRVNTEAFF	TGTGCCAGCAGCGACAAGCGCAGGGTGAACACTGAAGCTTTCTTT
TRBJ2-1	TRBD2	TRBV5-4	NA	CASSLSPSGNNEQFF	TGTGCCAGCAGCTTGAGCCCTAGCGGGAACAATGAGCAGTTCTTC
TRBJ2-3	TRBD1	TRBV25-1	NA	CASSEQGADTQYF	TGTGCCAGCAGTGAACAGGGGGCCGATACGCAGTATTTT
TRBJ1-2	TRBD1	TRBV24-1	NA	CATSERGRVDGYTF	TGTGCCACCAGTGAAAGGGGGCGGGTGGATGGCTACACCTTC
TRBJ2-3	TRBD2	TRBV5-1	NA	CASSLGGTTTDTQYF	TGCGCCAGCAGCTTGGGAGGGACTACCACAGATACGCAGTATTTT
TRBJ1-1	NA	TRBV7-9	NA	CASSLAITGSGRTSAFF	TGTGCCAGCAGCTTAGCCATTACAGGGTCGGGCCGAACCAGCGCTTTCTTT
TRBJ1-1	NA	TRBV7-2	NA	CASSPGAVSNTEAFF	TGTGCCAGCAGCCCAGGGGCAGTTTCGAACACTGAAGCTTTCTTT
TRBJ2-1	TRBD1	TRBV27	once	CASSLVGQGADEQFF	TGTGCCAGCAGTTTAGTCGGACAGGGGGCTGATGAGCAGTTCTTC
TRBJ1-1	TRBD1	TRBV19	NA	CASSIILGQGNTEAFF	TGTGCCAGTAGTATAATACTCGGACAGGGGAACACTGAAGCTTTCTTT
TRBJ1-4	NA	TRBV27	few	CASSLLGSSNEKLFF	TGTGCCAGCAGTTTACTAGGCAGTTCTAATGAAAAACTGTTTTTT
TRBJ2-1	NA	TRBV6-2/TRBV6-3	NA	CASSYSAGGSYNEQFF	TGTGCCAGCAGTTACTCTGCCGGGGGCTCCTACAATGAGCAGTTCTTC
TRBJ2-4	NA	TRBV24-1	NA	CATSGPGSPNIQYF	TGTGCCACCAGCGGCCCGGGGAGCCCAAACATTCAGTACTTC
TRBJ2-5	TRBD2	TRBV3-1/TRBV3-2	NA	CASSQGSGPQVTQYF	TGTGCCAGCAGCCAGGGTAGCGGGCCCCAAGTTACCCAGTACTTC
TRBJ2-5	TRBD2	TRBV5-4	NA	CASSFLAGGRETQYF	TGTGCCAGCAGCTTCCTGGCGGGGGGGCGAGAGACCCAGTACTTC
TRBJ1-4	TRBD1	TRBV28	NA	CASSTGTGGWGEKLFF	TGTGCCAGCAGTACTGGGACAGGGGGCTGGGGAGAAAAACTGTTTTTT
TRBJ1-1	TRBD1	TRBV19	NA	CREGARYWAEAFF	TGTAGAGAGGGGGCCCGGTACTGGGCTGAAGCTTTCTTT
TRBJ1-1	NA	TRBV27	NA	CASSLSATTEAFF	TGTGCCAGCAGTTTATCTGCGACAACTGAAGCTTTCTTT
TRBJ1-6	NA	TRBV10-3	NA	CAISITGGSGDSPLHF	TGTGCCATCAGTATAACGGGGGGCAGTGGGGATTCACCCCTCCACTTT
TRBJ2-7	TRBD2	TRBV28	NA	CASLPGGRLYEQYF	TGTGCCAGCTTGCCGGGGGGGCGGTTATACGAGCAGTACTTC
TRBJ2-1	TRBD1	TRBV28	NA	CASSTADRVNEQFF	TGTGCCAGCAGCACCGCGGACAGGGTCAATGAGCAGTTCTTC
TRBJ1-6	TRBD1	TRBV5-6	NA	CASSSSGTGYSPLHF	TGTGCCAGCAGCTCGTCCGGGACAGGTTATTCACCCCTCCACTTT
TRBJ1-1	TRBD1	TRBV9	NA	CASSLDRGETEAFF	TGTGCCAGCAGCTTAGACAGGGGAGAGACTGAAGCTTTCTTT
TRBJ2-7	TRBD2	TRBV6-2/TRBV6-3	NA	CASSYGGGNSYEQYF	TGTGCCAGCAGTTATGGCGGGGGGAACTCCTACGAGCAGTACTTC
TRBJ1-2	TRBD1	TRBV6-5	NA	CASSLGQGDGYTF	TGTGCCAGCAGCCTGGGACAGGGTGACGGCTACACCTTC
TRBJ2-3	TRBD2	TRBV4-1	NA	CASSREKPSGDTQYF	TGCGCCAGCAGCCGGGAAAAACCTAGCGGGGATACGCAGTATTTT
TRBJ1-2	NA	TRBV5-4	few	CAWRYGGDYGYTF	TGTGCCTGGAGGTATGGGGGGGACTATGGCTACACCTTC
TRBJ1-5	NA	TRBV6-2/TRBV6-3	once	CASNPGGLTTQHF	TGTGCCAGCAACCCCGGGGGGCTAACGACCCAGCATTTT
TRBJ2-1	TRBD2	TRBV11-2	NA	CASRKRASGGPTYNEQFF	TGTGCCAGCAGAAAACGGGCTAGCGGGGGCCCAACCTACAATGAGCAGTTCTTC